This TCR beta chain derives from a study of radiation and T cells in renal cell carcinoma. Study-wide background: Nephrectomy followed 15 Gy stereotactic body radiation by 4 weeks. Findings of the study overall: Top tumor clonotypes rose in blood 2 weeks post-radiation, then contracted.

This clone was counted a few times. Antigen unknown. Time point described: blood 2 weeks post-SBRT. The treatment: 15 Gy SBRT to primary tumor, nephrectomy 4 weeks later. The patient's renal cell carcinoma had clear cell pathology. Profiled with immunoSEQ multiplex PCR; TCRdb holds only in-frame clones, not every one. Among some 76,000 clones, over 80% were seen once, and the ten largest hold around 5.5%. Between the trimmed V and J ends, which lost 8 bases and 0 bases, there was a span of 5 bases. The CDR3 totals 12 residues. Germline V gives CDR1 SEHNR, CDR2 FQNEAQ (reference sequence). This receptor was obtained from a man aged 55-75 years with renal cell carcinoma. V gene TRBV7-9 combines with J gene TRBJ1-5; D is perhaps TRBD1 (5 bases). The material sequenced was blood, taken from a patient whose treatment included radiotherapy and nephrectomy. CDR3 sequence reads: CASQGSNQPQHF. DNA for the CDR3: TGTGCCAGCCAGGGTAGCAATCAGCCCCAGCATTTT.